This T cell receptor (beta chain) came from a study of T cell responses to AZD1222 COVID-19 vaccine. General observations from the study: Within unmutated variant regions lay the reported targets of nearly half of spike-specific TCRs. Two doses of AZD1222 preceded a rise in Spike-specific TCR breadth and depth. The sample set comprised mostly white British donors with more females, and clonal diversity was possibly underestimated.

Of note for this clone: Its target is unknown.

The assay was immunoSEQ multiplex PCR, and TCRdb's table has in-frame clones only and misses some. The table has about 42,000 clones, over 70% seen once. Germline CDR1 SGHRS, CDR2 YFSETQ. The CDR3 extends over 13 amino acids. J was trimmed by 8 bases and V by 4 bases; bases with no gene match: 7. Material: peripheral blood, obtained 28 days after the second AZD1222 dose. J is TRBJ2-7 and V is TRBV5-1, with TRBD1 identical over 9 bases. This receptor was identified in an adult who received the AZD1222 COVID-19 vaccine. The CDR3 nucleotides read TGCGCCAGCAGCCCCGGGACAGGGCTTCAGCAGTACTTC. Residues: CASSPGTGLQQYF.